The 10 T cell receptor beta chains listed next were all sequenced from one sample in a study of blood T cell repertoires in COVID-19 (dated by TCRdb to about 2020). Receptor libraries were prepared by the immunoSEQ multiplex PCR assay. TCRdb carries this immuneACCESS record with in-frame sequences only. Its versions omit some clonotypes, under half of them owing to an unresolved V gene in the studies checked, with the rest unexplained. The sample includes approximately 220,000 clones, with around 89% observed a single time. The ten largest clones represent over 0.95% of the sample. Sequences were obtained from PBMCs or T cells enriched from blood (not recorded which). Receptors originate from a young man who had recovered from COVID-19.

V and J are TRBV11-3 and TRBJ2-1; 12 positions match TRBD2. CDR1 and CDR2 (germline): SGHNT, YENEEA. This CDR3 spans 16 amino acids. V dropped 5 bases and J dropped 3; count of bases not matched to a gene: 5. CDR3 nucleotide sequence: TGTGCCAGCAGCACCATACTAGCGGGAGGCTACAATGAGCAGTTCTTC. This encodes CASSTILAGGYNEQFF.

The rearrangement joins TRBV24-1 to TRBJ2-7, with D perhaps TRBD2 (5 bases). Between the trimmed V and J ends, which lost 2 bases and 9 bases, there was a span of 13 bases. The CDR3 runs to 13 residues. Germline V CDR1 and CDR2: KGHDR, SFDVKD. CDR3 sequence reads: CATSDSREVGQYF. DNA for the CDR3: TGTGCCACCAGTGATTCTCGGGAAGTCGGGCAGTACTTC.

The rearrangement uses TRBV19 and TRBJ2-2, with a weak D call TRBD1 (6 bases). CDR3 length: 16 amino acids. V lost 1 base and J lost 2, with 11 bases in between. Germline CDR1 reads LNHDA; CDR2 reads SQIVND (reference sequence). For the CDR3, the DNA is TGTGCCAGTAGTATAGCTGGCAGGGGAAACACCGGGGAGCTGTTTTTT. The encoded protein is CASSIAGRGNTGELFF.

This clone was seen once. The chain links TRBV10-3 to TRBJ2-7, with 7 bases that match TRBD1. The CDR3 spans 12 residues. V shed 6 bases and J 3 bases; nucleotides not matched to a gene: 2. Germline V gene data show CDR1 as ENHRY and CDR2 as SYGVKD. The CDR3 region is CAISDRVYEQYF. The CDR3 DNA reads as TGTGCCATCAGCGACAGGGTCTACGAGCAGTACTTC.

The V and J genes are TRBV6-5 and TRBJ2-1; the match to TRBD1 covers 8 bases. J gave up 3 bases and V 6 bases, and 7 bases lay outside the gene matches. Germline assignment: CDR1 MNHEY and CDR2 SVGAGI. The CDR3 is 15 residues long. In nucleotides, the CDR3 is TGTGCCAGCAGGTCGGGACAGGCAGACTACAATGAGCAGTTCTTC. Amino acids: CASRSGQADYNEQFF.

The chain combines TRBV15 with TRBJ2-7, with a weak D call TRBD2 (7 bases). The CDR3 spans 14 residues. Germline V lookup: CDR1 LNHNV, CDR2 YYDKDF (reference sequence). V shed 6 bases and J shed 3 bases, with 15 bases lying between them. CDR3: CATSQEGGNYEQYF. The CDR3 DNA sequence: TGTGCCACCAGTCAGGAGGGGGGGAACTACGAGCAGTACTTC.

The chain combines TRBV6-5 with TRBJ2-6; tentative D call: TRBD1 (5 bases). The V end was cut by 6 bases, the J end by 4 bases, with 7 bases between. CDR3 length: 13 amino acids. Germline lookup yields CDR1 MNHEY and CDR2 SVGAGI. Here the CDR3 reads CASSRVGANVLTF. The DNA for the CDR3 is TGTGCCAGCAGCAGGGTCGGGGCCAACGTCCTGACTTTC.

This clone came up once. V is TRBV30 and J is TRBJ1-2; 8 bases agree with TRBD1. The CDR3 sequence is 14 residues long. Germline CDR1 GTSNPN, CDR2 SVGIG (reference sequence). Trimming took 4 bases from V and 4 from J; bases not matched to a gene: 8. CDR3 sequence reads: CAWTRQGASYGYTF. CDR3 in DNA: TGTGCCTGGACCCGGCAGGGGGCTAGCTATGGCTACACCTTC. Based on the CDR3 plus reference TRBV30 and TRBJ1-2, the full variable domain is SQTIHQWPATLVQPVGSPLSLECTVEGTSNPNLYWYRQAAGRGLQLLFYSVGIGQISSEVPQNLSASRPQDRQFILSSKKLLLSDSGFYLCAWTRQGASYGYTFGSGTRLTVV.

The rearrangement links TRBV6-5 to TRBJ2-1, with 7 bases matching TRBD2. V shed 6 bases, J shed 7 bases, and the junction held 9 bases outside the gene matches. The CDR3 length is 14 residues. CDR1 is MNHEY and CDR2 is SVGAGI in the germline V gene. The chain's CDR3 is CASSRLAQWNEQFF. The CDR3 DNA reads TGTGCCAGCAGCCGACTAGCCCAATGGAATGAGCAGTTCTTC.

As DNA, the CDR3 is TGTGCCAGCAGCTTAGGAGGCAACCAAGAGACCCAGTACTTC. It yields the protein CASSLGGNQETQYF. The chain has TRBV11-3 and TRBJ2-5, with D uncertain. The V gene's germline CDR1 is SGHNT and CDR2 YENEEA. The CDR3 totals 14 residues. The V gene lost 1 base and the J gene lost 0 bases, with 6 bases spanning the gap.